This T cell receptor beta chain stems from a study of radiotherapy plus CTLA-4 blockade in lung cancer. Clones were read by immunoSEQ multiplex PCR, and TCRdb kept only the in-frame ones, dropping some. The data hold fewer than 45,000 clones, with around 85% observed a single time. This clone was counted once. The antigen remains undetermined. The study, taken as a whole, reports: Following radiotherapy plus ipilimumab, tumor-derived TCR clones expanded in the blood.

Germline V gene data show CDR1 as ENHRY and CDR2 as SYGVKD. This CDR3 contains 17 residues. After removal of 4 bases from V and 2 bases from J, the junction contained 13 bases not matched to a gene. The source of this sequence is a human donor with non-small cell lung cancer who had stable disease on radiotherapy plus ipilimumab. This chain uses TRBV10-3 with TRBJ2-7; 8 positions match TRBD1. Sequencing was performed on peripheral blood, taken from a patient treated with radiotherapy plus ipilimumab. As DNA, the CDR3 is TGTGCCATCAGTGGAGTCGTGGGGGACAGGTCCCCCTACGAGCAGTACTTC. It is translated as CAISGVVGDRSPYEQYF.